This T cell receptor beta chain appears in the sequencing data of a study of shared clonotypes between healthy human individuals (dated by TCRdb to 2018 to 2020). As for the study more broadly: The cohort comprised two women and a few men aged 18 to 49 years. To estimate repertoire size and how much clonotype sharing occurs between individuals, the study deeply sequenced the blood TCR repertoires of several healthy adults. Different laboratories and diverse techniques were used to prepare libraries and sequence TCR repertoires, to increase sequencing depth and limit assay-specific biases. Between about 0.8 and 8.9 billion PBMCs per donor were obtained by leukapheresis. Results the study describes overall, beyond this receptor: Because the study included a small number of donors, the genetic and exposure-history diversity represented was limited. Based on pairwise subsampling, the degree of clonotype sharing among donors was expected to be affected by sequencing depth. Sampling was restricted to blood, and TCR repertoires in tissues likely differ from the TCR repertoires found in blood.

On this clone itself: Its antigen remains undetermined. Base qualities were left out, and no much larger clone turns up one base away.

Healthy HIV-negative adults with no recently reported acute infections or vaccinations were included as donors. Every donor was a Caucasian adult residing in Nashville, Tennessee, USA. In the unsorted samples, around 81 million PBMCs were counted, and genomic DNA was extracted using the QIAamp DNA Blood Mini kit. After blood collection by leukapheresis, PBMCs were isolated using Ficoll-Histopaque density gradient centrifugation and then cryopreserved in the vapor phase of liquid nitrogen. The CDR1 and CDR2 encoded by the germline V gene are MGHRA and YSYEKL. The germline V end is reduced by 0 bases and the J end by 2 bases; junction bases left unmatched: 13. From cysteine to phenylalanine, the CDR3 is 18 amino acids long. The DNA shown is the 54-base CDR3, in frame from base 1. Using the deep immunoSEQ assay, multiplex PCR amplified TCR CDR3 regions from genomic DNA. Extracted genomic DNA from each cell subset was distributed evenly across all wells of several immunoSEQ 96-well plates, and each plate was treated as a replicate. Each replicate PCR for unsorted PBMC received 300 to 350 ng genomic DNA, equal to 25,000 to 35,000 T cell genomes. Ten immunoSEQ deep assay plates were used to sequence the unsorted PBMC genomic DNA. The purified libraries were quantified using a Qubit 3.0 fluorometer, sized with a Bioanalyzer 2100, and then quantified again using the KAPA Library Quantification kit. Every immunoSEQ 96-well plate was sequenced on a dedicated single-read 150-cycle Illumina NextSeq 550 flow cell. The authors' analysis ran thus. Because the immunoSEQ output included only junctional sequences and no quality scores, the filtering could not be the same as the filtering used for full-length reads. To assign V/J genes and CDR3, sequences were annotated using PyIR, a Python wrapper for IgBLAST v1.9, with IMGT germline references. Reads with weak V/J assignments (E-value above 1e-6), missing CDR3, stop codons, out-of-frame junctions, or ambiguous translated residues were removed. A V3J clonotype was defined by an identical inferred V gene, J gene, and CDR3 amino acid sequence. Percentage overlap between repertoires was calculated by dividing the number of shared unique clonotypes by the size of the smaller repertoire. Three approaches were used to assess repertoire richness: RTK rarefaction, the Chao1 estimator, and Recon v2.1 estimates of unobserved clonotypes. TCRdb limited this immuneACCESS table to in-frame rearrangements with V and J called. A share of clones is missing; checked studies link under half to unresolved V genes, and the rest is unexplained. V and J calls plus clone size are reproduced from that table; the DNA served to infer D and trimming. This sample lists about 480,000 clones; around 79% were detected once. Together, the top ten hold roughly 13% of the sample.

The sequence is built from TRBV4-1 and TRBJ2-7, with 7 bases aligning to TRBD1. The clonotype was recovered from a woman in her forties in good health. Some clones in this sample may be carry-over from other donors' samples. The specimen was PBMCs. The DNA sequence is TGCGCCAGCAGCCAAGATACTTTTGAGGGGGCGGGCCCCTACGAGCAGTACTTC. This gives the protein CASSQDTFEGAGPYEQYF.